The sequence of this TCR beta chain was determined in a study of Ad26.COV2.S vaccination and SARS-CoV-2 variants. The wider study: Ad26.COV2.S shots went into the muscle once or twice, 56 days apart.

The table came from immunoSEQ multiplex PCR; TCRdb's copy has only in-frame clones and leaves some out. The sample lists some 390,000 clones; 89% were seen once. This clone was found once. CDR1 SGDLS and CDR2 YYNGEE come from the germline V gene. The CDR3 spans 14 residues. Trimming left V 4 bases short and J 7 bases short, with 17 bases between. Sample treatment: 15 to 20 received Ad26.COV2.S at low or high dose, single or two shots; 5 received placebo; per-sample allocation not given. Day 63 after the first vaccine or placebo injection was the time point for sampling. V is TRBV9 and J is TRBJ1-1, with a possible D match to TRBD1 (5 bases). The sample in question was peripheral blood, obtained in a trial of Ad26.COV2.S vaccine versus placebo. This receptor was obtained from a person aged 18-60 years who received the Ad26.COV2.S COVID-19 vaccine or a placebo. The CDR3 region has the DNA TGTGCCAGCAGCCCGACTTACACAGGAATTGAAGCTTTCTTT. This encodes CASSPTYTGIEAFF.